This entry concerns a single T cell receptor (beta chain). Trimming pared 6 bases from V and 4 bases from J, leaving 12 bases between. Germline-derived CDR1 and CDR2 are MNHNY and SVGAGI (reference sequence). This CDR3 spans 14 amino acids. Clones were sequenced by immunoSEQ multiplex PCR, and TCRdb holds only the in-frame ones, with some missing. The repertoire has 50,000 or so clones, over 70% of them found once; the top ten carry approximately 4.7%. This entry is derived from a study of PD-L1 blockade in urothelial cancer. Overall study context: Samples of blood were analyzed 3 weeks (second dose) and 6 weeks after treatment start.

The sample consisted of PBMCs, taken around atezolizumab (anti-PD-L1) treatment. The chain is built from TRBV6-6 and TRBJ2-2, with D possibly matching TRBD2 (6 bases). This receptor was obtained from a man in his 70s with urothelial cancer. The CDR3 here is CASSRLVSTGELFF. For the CDR3, the DNA is TGTGCCAGCAGCCGACTAGTGAGCACCGGGGAGCTGTTTTTT.